This T cell receptor (beta chain) was recorded in a study of blood T cell repertoires in COVID-19. Study in general: Some COVID-19 samples were acute and others convalescent; all came from the United States, Italy and Spain.

The table came from immunoSEQ multiplex PCR; TCRdb's copy has only in-frame clones and leaves some out. Counted here are just under 65,000 clones, roughly four fifths occurring once; the ten biggest clones make up over 40%. The sequence was collected from a human donor in a cohort sampled during active COVID-19. Material: peripheral blood.

DNA of the CDR3: TGTGCCAGCCAGAAGGGACAGGGGGGGTATGGCTACACCTTC. Its protein is CASQKGQGGYGYTF. This chain links TRBV2 with TRBJ1-2, with 11 bases that match TRBD1. Germline V lookup: CDR1 SNHLY, CDR2 FYNNEI. V trimming: 8 bases; J trimming: 5 bases; junction bases outside the gene matches: 7. The CDR3 length is 14 residues.